This T cell receptor (beta chain) was sequenced for a study of CD8+CD57+ T cells in acquired aplastic anemia. Study details: When averaged, DNA from sorted CD4+ and CD8+ cells came to approximately 3.2 ug.

Trimming cost V 1 base and J 1 base, with 7 bases left between them. This CDR3 has 14 residues. Looked up from germline, CDR1 is SGDLS and CDR2 is YYNGEE. Previously, flow cytometry had revealed CD8+CD57+ cell expansion in the patients chosen for sequencing. Investigators profiled TCR beta VDJ and CDR3 from genomic DNA template. TCRdb reprocessed the reads with MiXCR, giving one entry per CDR3 protein. The sample includes 220,000 or so distinct CDR3 sequences, approximately 65% of them seen just once. Broader study findings: No significant patient-versus-control difference appeared in CD8+ Simpson's diversity.

As to this clonotype: Its antigen is as yet unknown.

This TCR derives from a human donor with aplastic anemia. Input material: sorted CD4+, CD8+, or CD8+CD57+ T cells (not recorded which) from PBMCs. J is TRBJ2-3 and V is TRBV9; no definite D call. CDR3 sequence: CASSVQFGTDTQYF. CDR3 sequence (DNA): TGTGCCAGCAGCGTACAGTTTGGCACAGATACGCAGTATTTT.